This T cell receptor beta chain emerged from a study of blood T cell repertoires in COVID-19. Across the whole study: Nucleic acid was either cDNA or gDNA, and it came from T cells, B-cell-depleted T cells, or PBMCs.

In this sample, this clone turned up once. Seattle patient enrollment occurred during active infection, with longitudinal follow-up thereafter. TCRdb keeps only in-frame clones here, not all; method: immunoSEQ multiplex PCR. The sample gives a few hundred thousand clones, roughly 89% of which show up once; 3.5% to 4% is in the top ten. This TCR was sampled from a woman aged 55-69 years with COVID-19, enrolled during active disease. Sequencing input: peripheral blood.

Here the CDR3 reads CASSPSAGYEQYF. The CDR3 coding sequence is TGTGCCAGCTCACCGTCCGCGGGATACGAGCAGTACTTC. The rearrangement uses TRBV18 and TRBJ2-7, with a weak D call TRBD2 (6 bases). The CDR3 is 13 residues long. Trimming removed 3 bases at V and 4 bases at J, with 10 bases between. CDR1 and CDR2 from the germline V gene are KGHSH and LQKENI.